This T cell receptor (beta chain) was profiled in a study of response to subunit inactivated influenza vaccine (dated by TCRdb to the late 2010s). Turning to the overall study: The study used deep quantitative T cell receptor repertoire profiling to track responses to a trivalent subunit inactivated influenza vaccine.

Paper-wide results and their limitations: The authors proposed that each seasonal influenza vaccination may bring in only a limited number of new T cells.

This clonotype showed up just a few times. The antigen it binds to is not known. Nothing much larger sits one base from this clone, and base qualities are not available. Library prep was done by RT-PCR. Sequencing was carried out with an Illumina HiSeq 2500. TCRdb ran its own pipeline on the public reads, namely fastp trimming at Q25 and MiXCR clone calling, and kept in-frame beta chains. Here each entry gathers all rows of one CDR3 protein and keeps the most common genes and DNA. The sample table holds about 180,000 distinct CDR3 sequences, of which around 9% were seen once. Of the sample, 11% falls within the top ten clones. Per the germline V gene, MGHDK is the CDR1 and SYGVNS is the CDR2. From the cysteine up to the phenylalanine, the CDR3 has a length of 13 residues. Only the CDR3 DNA stays, 39 bases, in frame from base 1. Trimming removed 3 bases from V and 4 bases from J, leaving 7 bases between the germline ends.

Recombination linked TRBV25-1 to TRBJ1-5; the D gene cannot be resolved reliably. The receptor was derived from a man between 50 and 59 years old who received an inactivated influenza vaccine. Donor details come from another sample of the same person, matched by shared clones. The sequenced sample was non-naive T cells sorted from PBMCs, obtained on the day of vaccination. The label giving this sample's cell subset or site can be read as: memory T cell fraction. The CDR3 protein is CASSEAGNQPQHF. The base sequence is TGTGCCAGCAGTGAGGCTGGGAATCAGCCCCAGCATTTT. The full variable domain, completed from the reference TRBV25-1 and TRBJ1-5 proteins outside the CDR3, reads EADIYQTPRYLVIGTGKKITLECSQTMGHDKMYWYQQDPGMELHLIHYSYGVNSTEKGDLSSESTVSRIRTEHFPLTLESARPSHTSQYLCASSEAGNQPQHFGDGTRLSIL.